This entry lists 17 T cell receptor beta chains sequenced from one sample in a study of blood T cell repertoires in COVID-19. The repertoire was sequenced with immunoSEQ multiplex PCR; TCRdb's copy has only in-frame clones and lacks some. The table lists fewer than 350,000 clones, approximately 90% of them singletons. Source material: PBMCs or T cells enriched from blood (not recorded which). These receptors came from a young woman with acute COVID-19.

This clone has only one observation. This chain links TRBV9 with TRBJ2-3; TRBD2 aligns across 8 bases. Germline CDR1 is SGDLS and CDR2 is YYNGEE. The CDR3 runs to 17 residues. The V and J ends lost 3 bases and 2 bases, in that order; junction bases with no gene match: 11. CDR3 DNA sequence: TGTGCCAGCAGCGCCCGCAGCGGGGGTCTTCCCACAGATACGCAGTATTTT. It encodes CASSARSGGLPTDTQYF.

The chain has TRBV19 and TRBJ2-7; 8 bases align to TRBD1. Germline assignment: CDR1 LNHDA and CDR2 SQIVND (reference sequence). This CDR3 contains 14 residues. The ends lost 10 bases at V and 3 bases at J; junction bases unmatched: 11. For the CDR3, the DNA is TGTGCCAACACGAGCAGGGGGCGCGTCTACGAGCAGTACTTC. It is translated as CANTSRGRVYEQYF.

The chain couples TRBV12-3 or TRBV12-4 to TRBJ1-5; D is unclear. The CDR3 contains 13 residues. Trimming removed 1 base at V and 4 bases at J, with 5 bases between. The CDR3 nucleotides are TGTGCCAGCAGTTTAGGAGTTAATCAGCCCCAGCATTTT. This encodes CASSLGVNQPQHF.

The chain employs TRBV23-1 and TRBJ1-1; D is perhaps TRBD1 (5 bases). TRBV23-1 is treated as an ORF (open reading frame) with a function not yet certain. This CDR3 is 15 amino acids long. V lost 9 bases and J lost 0, with 17 bases in between. Written as DNA, the CDR3 is TGCGCCAGGAGGAAGGGGTTCTCCTTGAACACTGAAGCTTTCTTT. This codes for CARRKGFSLNTEAFF.

This chain links TRBV4-1 with TRBJ2-7; 7 nucleotides align to TRBD2. With V trimmed by 1 base and J by 5 bases, 8 bases remained unmatched. The CDR3 length is 15 residues. Germline V CDR1 and CDR2: MGHRA, YSYEKL. The CDR3 region is CASSQGVTSWNEQYF. CDR3 coding DNA: TGCGCCAGCAGCCAAGGGGTGACTAGCTGGAACGAGCAGTACTTC.

The rearrangement joins TRBV30 to TRBJ1-5; 7 bases are a match to TRBD1. The CDR3 covers 14 residues. Losses at the gene ends were 3 bases for V and 1 base for J; bases not matched to a gene: 3. CDR1 and CDR2 from the germline V gene are GTSNPN and SVGIG (reference sequence). CDR3 DNA sequence: TGTGCCTGGAGAAAGACAGGGAGCAATCAGCCCCAGCATTTT. Amino acids: CAWRKTGSNQPQHF.

The CDR3 loop is CASSPHVPGTATDTQYF. CDR3 coding DNA: TGTGCCAGCAGCCCCCACGTGCCAGGGACAGCGACAGATACGCAGTATTTT. The chain joins TRBV7-2 to TRBJ2-3, with 7 bases identical to TRBD1. Germline V gene sequence: CDR1 SGHTA, CDR2 FQGNSA. The CDR3 length is 17 residues. V was clipped by 5 bases and J by 3 bases; unmatched bases: 14. Supplemented by reference TRBV7-2 and TRBJ2-3, the full variable domain reads GAGVSQSPSNKVTEKGKDVELRCDPISGHTALYWYRQSLGQGLEFLIYFQGNSAPDKSGLPSDRFSAERTGGSVSTLTIQRTQQEDSAVYLCASSPHVPGTATDTQYFGPGTRLTVL.

V is TRBV5-4 and J is TRBJ2-3; a weak D match, TRBD2 (6 bases). The V and J ends lost 5 bases and 0 bases respectively, with 16 bases between them. The length of the CDR3 is 16 residues. Germline values: CDR1 SGHNT, CDR2 YYREEE (reference sequence). DNA of the CDR3: TGTGCCAGCAGGACTGGGGGAGGTGGGAGCACAGATACGCAGTATTTT. As protein: CASRTGGGGSTDTQYF.

This sequence joins TRBV5-5 and TRBJ1-6; 10 bases align to TRBD1. The CDR3 loop spans 16 amino acids. Trimming cost V 0 bases and J 10 bases; bases outside gene matches: 7. CDR1 is SGHKS and CDR2 is YYEKEE in the germline V gene (reference sequence). CDR3 in amino acids: CASSLGAGTGESPLHF. CDR3 DNA sequence: TGTGCCAGCAGCTTGGGTGCTGGGACAGGGGAATCACCCCTCCACTTT. The variable domain in full, with the rest retrieved from reference TRBV5-5 and TRBJ1-6, is DAGVTQSPTHLIKTRGQQVTLRCSPISGHKSVSWYQQVLGQGPQFIFQYYEKEERGRGNFPDRFSARQFPNYSSELNVNALLLGDSALYLCASSLGAGTGESPLHFGNGTRLTVT.

A single count supports this clone. CDR3 DNA: TGCGCCAGCAGCCAACCCCGGGACAGGGCGCCCCTGAGAAAACTGTTTTTT. This codes for CASSQPRDRAPLRKLFF. This chain joins TRBV4-1 and TRBJ1-4; 9 bases are a match to TRBD1. Unmatched junction bases numbered 14, after V lost 2 bases and J lost 10 bases. There are 17 residues in the CDR3. Germline CDR1 MGHRA, CDR2 YSYEKL.

This clone was seen just once. The genes are TRBV14 and TRBJ2-1; a possible D gene is TRBD2 (6 bases). V dropped 0 bases and J dropped 0 bases, with 9 bases sitting between them. The CDR3 spans 16 residues. Germline assignment: CDR1 SGHDN and CDR2 FVKESK. CDR3 loop: CASSQDWRGSYNEQFF. In nucleotides, the CDR3 is TGTGCCAGCAGCCAAGATTGGAGGGGCTCCTACAATGAGCAGTTCTTC.

The chain is built from TRBV5-4 and TRBJ1-4; 9 nucleotides align to TRBD1. Per the germline V gene, CDR1 is SGHNT and CDR2 is YYREEE (reference sequence). The CDR3 totals 15 residues. Trimming took 0 bases from V and 5 from J; bases not matched to a gene: 2. CDR3 region: CASSLGGTGNEKLFF. As DNA, the CDR3 is TGTGCCAGCAGCTTGGGCGGGACAGGGAATGAAAAACTGTTTTTT. Full variable domain (missing parts from reference TRBV5-4 and TRBJ1-4): ETGVTQSPTHLIKTRGQQVTLRCSSQSGHNTVSWYQQALGQGPQFIFQYYREEENGRGNFPPRFSGLQFPNYSSELNVNALELDDSALYLCASSLGGTGNEKLFFGSGTQLSVL.

The gene calls are TRBV9 and TRBJ2-7; D gene uncertain. The CDR3 runs to 13 residues. Germline-derived CDR1 and CDR2 are SGDLS and YYNGEE. Between the trimmed V and J ends, which lost 0 bases and 2 bases, there was a span of 6 bases. The CDR3 DNA follows: TGTGCCAGCAGCGTAGGTGAGGCCTACGAGCAGTACTTC. Its translation: CASSVGEAYEQYF. Looking up the rest from reference TRBV9 and TRBJ2-7 gives the full variable domain: DSGVTQTPKHLITATGQRVTLRCSPRSGDLSVYWYQQSLDQGLQFLIQYYNGEERAKGNILERFSAQQFPDLHSELNLSSLELGDSALYFCASSVGEAYEQYFGPGTRLTVT.

This rearrangement joins TRBV28 to TRBJ2-3; D uncertain. In germline, CDR1 is MDHEN, CDR2 SYDVKM. Between the trimmed V and J ends, which lost 4 bases and 0 bases, there was a span of 8 bases. The CDR3 spans 14 residues. The CDR3 nucleotides are TGTGCCAGCAGTTATATCTCTAGCACAGATACGCAGTATTTT. Translating it yields CASSYISSTDTQYF.

The gene calls are TRBV30 and TRBJ2-7; D not certain. Per germline, CDR1 GTSNPN and CDR2 SVGIG (reference sequence). V dropped 1 base and J dropped 2 bases, with 12 bases sitting between them. This CDR3 spans 14 amino acids. CDR3 region: CAWSAGVTAYEQYF. The CDR3 nucleotides are TGTGCCTGGAGTGCCGGAGTCACGGCCTACGAGCAGTACTTC.

The chain is built from TRBV29-1 and TRBJ1-1; D not certain. V lost 5 bases to trimming and J lost 4 bases, with 11 bases between them. This CDR3 region has 12 residues. Germline V gene data show CDR1 as SQVTM and CDR2 as ANQGSEA. CDR3 bases: TGCAGCGTTCTCGCTGAGCCCACTGAAGCTTTCTTT. This encodes CSVLAEPTEAFF.

The DNA for the CDR3 is TGTGCCACCAGCAGAGCGCGACAGGGAAACGAGGAGACCCAGTACTTC. Protein: CATSRARQGNEETQYF. The chain combines TRBV15 with TRBJ2-5, with TRBD1 matching over 7 bases. The CDR3 has 16 residues. Trimming at V came to 1 base and at J to 5 bases, leaving 10 bases not matched to a gene. In germline, CDR1 is LNHNV, CDR2 YYDKDF (reference sequence).